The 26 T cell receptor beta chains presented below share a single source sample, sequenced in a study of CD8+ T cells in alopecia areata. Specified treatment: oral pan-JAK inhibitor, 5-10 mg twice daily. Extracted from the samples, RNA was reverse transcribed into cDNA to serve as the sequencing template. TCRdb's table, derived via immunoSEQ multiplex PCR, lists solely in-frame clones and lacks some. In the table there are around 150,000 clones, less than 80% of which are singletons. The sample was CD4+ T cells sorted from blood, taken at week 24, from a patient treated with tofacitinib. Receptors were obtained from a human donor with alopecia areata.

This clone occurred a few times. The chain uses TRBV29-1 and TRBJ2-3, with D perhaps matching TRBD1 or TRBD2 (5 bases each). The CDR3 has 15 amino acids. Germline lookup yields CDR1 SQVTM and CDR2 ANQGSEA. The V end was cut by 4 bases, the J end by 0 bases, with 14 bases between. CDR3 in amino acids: CSVGGGTPSTDTQYF. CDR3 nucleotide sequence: TGCAGCGTTGGTGGGGGAACTCCGAGCACAGATACGCAGTATTTT.

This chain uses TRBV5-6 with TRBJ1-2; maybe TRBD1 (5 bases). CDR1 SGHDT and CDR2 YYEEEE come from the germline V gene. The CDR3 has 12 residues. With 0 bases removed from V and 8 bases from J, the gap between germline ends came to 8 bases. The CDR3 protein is CASSLVWTGYTF. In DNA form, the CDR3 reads TGTGCCAGCAGCTTGGTCTGGACAGGCTACACCTTC.

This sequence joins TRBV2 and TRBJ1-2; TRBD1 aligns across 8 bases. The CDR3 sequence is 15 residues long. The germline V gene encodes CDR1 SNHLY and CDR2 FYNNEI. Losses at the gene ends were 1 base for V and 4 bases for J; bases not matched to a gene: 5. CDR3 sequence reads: CASSEDQGALYGYTF. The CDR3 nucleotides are TGTGCCAGCAGTGAAGACCAGGGGGCTCTCTATGGCTACACCTTC.

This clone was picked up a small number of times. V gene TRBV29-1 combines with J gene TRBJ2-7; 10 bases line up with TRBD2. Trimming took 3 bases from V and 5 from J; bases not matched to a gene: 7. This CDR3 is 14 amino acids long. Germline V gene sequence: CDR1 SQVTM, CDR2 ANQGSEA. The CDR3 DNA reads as TGCAGCGTTGATGGAGCGGGGGGGCTCGACGAGCAGTACTTC. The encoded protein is CSVDGAGGLDEQYF.

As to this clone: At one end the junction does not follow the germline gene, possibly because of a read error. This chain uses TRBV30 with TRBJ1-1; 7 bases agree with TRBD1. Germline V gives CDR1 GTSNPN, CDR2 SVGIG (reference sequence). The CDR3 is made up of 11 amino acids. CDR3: CAWSPLPRQGF. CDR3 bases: TGTGCCTGGAGTCCCCTACCGAGACAGGGCTTT.

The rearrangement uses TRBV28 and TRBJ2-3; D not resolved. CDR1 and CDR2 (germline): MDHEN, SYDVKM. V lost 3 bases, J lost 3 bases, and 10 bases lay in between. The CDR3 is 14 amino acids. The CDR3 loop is CASSLSGRTDTQYF. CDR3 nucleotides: TGTGCCAGCAGTTTGTCAGGTAGAACAGATACGCAGTATTTT.

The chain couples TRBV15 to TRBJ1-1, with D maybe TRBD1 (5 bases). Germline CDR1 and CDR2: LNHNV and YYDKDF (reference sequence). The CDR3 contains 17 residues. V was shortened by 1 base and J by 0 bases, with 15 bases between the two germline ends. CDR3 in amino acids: CATSRGDVGLMNTEAFF. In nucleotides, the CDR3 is TGTGCCACCAGCAGAGGAGATGTGGGACTGATGAACACTGAAGCTTTCTTT.

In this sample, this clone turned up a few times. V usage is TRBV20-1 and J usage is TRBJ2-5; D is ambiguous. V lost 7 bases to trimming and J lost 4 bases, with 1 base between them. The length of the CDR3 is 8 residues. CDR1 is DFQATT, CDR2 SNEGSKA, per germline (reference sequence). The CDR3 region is CSGETQYF. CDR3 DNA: TGCAGTGGAGAGACCCAGTACTTC.

In nucleotides, the CDR3 is TGTGCCTGGAGTCCTGGACACCGTGGCACTGAAGCTTTCTTT. Protein sequence: CAWSPGHRGTEAFF. The chain is built from TRBV30 and TRBJ1-1, with D tentatively TRBD1 (5 bases). V was trimmed by 2 bases and J by 4 bases, leaving 14 bases between them. This CDR3 has 14 amino acids. Germline V lookup: CDR1 GTSNPN, CDR2 SVGIG (reference sequence).

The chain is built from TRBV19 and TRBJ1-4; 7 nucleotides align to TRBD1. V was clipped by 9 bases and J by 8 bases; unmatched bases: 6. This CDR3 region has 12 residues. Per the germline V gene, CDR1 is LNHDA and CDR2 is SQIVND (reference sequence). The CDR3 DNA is TGTGCCAGCACAGGGGCCGGGGAAAAACTGTTTTTT. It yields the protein CASTGAGEKLFF.

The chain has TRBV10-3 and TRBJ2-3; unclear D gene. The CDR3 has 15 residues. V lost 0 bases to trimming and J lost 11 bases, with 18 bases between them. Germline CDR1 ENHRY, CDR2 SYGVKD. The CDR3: CAISESSPYYKQQYF. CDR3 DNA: TGTGCCATCAGTGAGTCGTCCCCATACTACAAACAGCAGTATTTT.

The CDR3 sequence is CSVEAENSYEQYF. In DNA form, the CDR3 reads TGCAGCGTTGAAGCAGAAAACTCCTACGAGCAGTACTTC. The rearrangement links TRBV29-1 to TRBJ2-7; D gene unclear. The V and J ends lost 1 base and 0 bases respectively, with 7 bases between them. Germline V gene sequence: CDR1 SQVTM, CDR2 ANQGSEA. CDR3 length equals 13 residues.

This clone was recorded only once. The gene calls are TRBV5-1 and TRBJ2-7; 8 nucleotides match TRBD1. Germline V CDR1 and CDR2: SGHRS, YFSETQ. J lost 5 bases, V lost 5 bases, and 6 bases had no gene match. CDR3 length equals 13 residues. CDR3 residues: CASRRTGLHEQYF. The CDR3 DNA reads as TGCGCCAGCAGAAGGACAGGGCTCCACGAGCAGTACTTC.

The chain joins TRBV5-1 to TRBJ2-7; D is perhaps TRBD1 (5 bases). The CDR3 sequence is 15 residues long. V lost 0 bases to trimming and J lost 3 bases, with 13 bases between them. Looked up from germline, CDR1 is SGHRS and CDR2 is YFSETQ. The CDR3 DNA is TGCGCCAGCAGCTTGGAGGCAGGGAATTTCTACGAGCAGTACTTC. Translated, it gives CASSLEAGNFYEQYF.

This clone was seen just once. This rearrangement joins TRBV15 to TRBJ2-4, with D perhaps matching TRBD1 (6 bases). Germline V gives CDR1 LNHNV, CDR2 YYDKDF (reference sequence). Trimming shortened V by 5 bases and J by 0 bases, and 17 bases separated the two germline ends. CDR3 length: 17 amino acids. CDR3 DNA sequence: TGTGCCACCAGCGCCAGGGGCCGAAATCGAGCCAAAAACATTCAGTACTTC. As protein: CATSARGRNRAKNIQYF.

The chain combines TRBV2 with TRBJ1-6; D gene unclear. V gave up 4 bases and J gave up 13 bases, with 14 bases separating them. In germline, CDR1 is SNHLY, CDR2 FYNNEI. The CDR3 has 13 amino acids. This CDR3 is CASSVLSAEPLHF. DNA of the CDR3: TGTGCCAGCAGTGTCTTGTCGGCCGAGCCCCTCCACTTT. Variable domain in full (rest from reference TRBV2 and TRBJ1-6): EPEVTQTPSHQVTQMGQEVILRCVPISNHLYFYWYRQILGQKVEFLVSFYNNEISEKSEIFDDQFSVERPDGSNFTLKIRSTKLEDSAMYFCASSVLSAEPLHFGNGTRLTVT.

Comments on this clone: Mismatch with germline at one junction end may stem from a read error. CDR3 sequence (DNA): TGCGCCAGCAGCGGATCGACAGGGAACCCCGGGGAGCTGTTTTTT. Its protein product is CASSGSTGNPGELFF. This chain uses TRBV5-1 with TRBJ2-2; TRBD1 matches 7 bases. Germline V gives CDR1 SGHRS, CDR2 YFSETQ. The CDR3 has 15 amino acids. The full variable domain, completed using reference TRBV5-1 and TRBJ2-2, is KAGVTQTPRYLIKTRGQQVTLSCSPISGHRSVSWYQQTPGQGLQFLFEYFSETQRNKGNFPGRFSGRQFSNSRSEMNVSTLELGDSALYLCASSGSTGNPGELFFGEGSRLTVL.

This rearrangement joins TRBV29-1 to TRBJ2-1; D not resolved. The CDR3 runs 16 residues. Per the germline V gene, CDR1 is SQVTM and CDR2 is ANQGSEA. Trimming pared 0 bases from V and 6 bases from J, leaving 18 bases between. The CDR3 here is CSVEDRTTGRRNEQFF. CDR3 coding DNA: TGCAGCGTTGAAGATCGGACCACCGGACGGCGCAATGAGCAGTTCTTC.

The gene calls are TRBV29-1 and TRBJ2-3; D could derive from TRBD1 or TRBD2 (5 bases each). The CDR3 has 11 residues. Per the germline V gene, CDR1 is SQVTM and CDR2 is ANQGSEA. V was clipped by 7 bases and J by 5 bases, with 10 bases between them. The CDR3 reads CSAPGGDTQYF. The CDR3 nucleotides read TGCAGCGCCCCTGGGGGAGATACGCAGTATTTT.

CDR3 residues: CASSPAGTSGGSTDTQYF. In nucleotides, the CDR3 is TGCGCCAGCAGCCCGGCGGGGACTAGCGGGGGGAGCACAGATACGCAGTATTTT. The V call is TRBV5-1, the J call TRBJ2-3; 15 bases fit TRBD2. Trimming at V came to 4 bases and at J to 0 bases, leaving 6 bases not matched to a gene. Germline CDR1 reads SGHRS; CDR2 reads YFSETQ. CDR3 size: 18 residues.

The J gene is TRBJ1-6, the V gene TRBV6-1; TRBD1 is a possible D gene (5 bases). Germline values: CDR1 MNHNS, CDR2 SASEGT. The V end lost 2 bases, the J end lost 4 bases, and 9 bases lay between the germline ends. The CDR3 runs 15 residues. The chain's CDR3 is CASSEWEGYNSPLHF. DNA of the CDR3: TGTGCCAGCAGTGAATGGGAGGGGTATAATTCACCCCTCCACTTT.

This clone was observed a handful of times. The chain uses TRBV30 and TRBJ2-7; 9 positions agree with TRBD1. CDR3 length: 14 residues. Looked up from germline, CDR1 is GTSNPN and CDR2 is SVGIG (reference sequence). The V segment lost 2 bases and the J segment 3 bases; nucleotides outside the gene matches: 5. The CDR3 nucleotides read TGTGCCTGGAGTAGGGACAGGGCATTCTACGAGCAGTACTTC. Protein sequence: CAWSRDRAFYEQYF.

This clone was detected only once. CDR3 amino acids: CSVDSGIYTF. The CDR3 nucleotides are TGCAGCGTTGATTCCGGGATCTATACCTTC. The rearrangement links TRBV29-1 to TRBJ1-2; D uncertain. V was shortened by 3 bases and J by 14 bases, with 13 bases between the two germline ends. This CDR3 contains 10 residues. The germline gives CDR1 SQVTM, CDR2 ANQGSEA.

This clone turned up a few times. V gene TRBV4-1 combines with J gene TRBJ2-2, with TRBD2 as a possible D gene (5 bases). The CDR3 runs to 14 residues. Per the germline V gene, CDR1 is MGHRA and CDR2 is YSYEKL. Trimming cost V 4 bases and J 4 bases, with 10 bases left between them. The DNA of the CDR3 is TGCGCCAGCAGCCTCGCTAGCAGCACCGGGGAGCTGTTTTTT. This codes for CASSLASSTGELFF.

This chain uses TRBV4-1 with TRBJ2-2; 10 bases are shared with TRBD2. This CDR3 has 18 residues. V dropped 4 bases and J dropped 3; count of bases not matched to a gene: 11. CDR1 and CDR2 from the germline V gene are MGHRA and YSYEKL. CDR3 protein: CASSPSRLAGDHTGELFF. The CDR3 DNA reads TGCGCCAGCAGCCCAAGCCGCCTAGCGGGGGATCACACCGGGGAGCTGTTTTTT.

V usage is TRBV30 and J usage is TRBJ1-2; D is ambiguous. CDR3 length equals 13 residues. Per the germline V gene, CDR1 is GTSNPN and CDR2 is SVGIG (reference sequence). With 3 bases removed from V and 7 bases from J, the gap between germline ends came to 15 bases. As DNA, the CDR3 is TGTGCCTGGAGGACGGGTCCGACGGGTGGCTACACCTTC. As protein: CAWRTGPTGGYTF. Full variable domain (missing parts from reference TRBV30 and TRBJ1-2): SQTIHQWPATLVQPVGSPLSLECTVEGTSNPNLYWYRQAAGRGLQLLFYSVGIGQISSEVPQNLSASRPQDRQFILSSKKLLLSDSGFYLCAWRTGPTGGYTFGSGTRLTVV.